This entry lists 28 T cell receptor beta chains sequenced from one sample in a study of blood T cell repertoires in COVID-19. The repertoire was sequenced with immunoSEQ multiplex PCR; TCRdb's copy has only in-frame clones and lacks some. This table has 200,000 to 250,000 clones, about 85% appearing once. Sequencing was performed on PBMCs or T cells enriched from blood (not recorded which). The receptors derive from a man aged 30-40 years who had recovered from COVID-19.

The chain has TRBV25-1 and TRBJ2-5; unclear D gene. The germline V gene encodes CDR1 MGHDK and CDR2 SYGVNS. The CDR3 is 14 residues long. V lost 1 base to trimming and J lost 1 base, with 7 bases between them. The CDR3 protein is CASSEWASQETQYF. Written as DNA, the CDR3 is TGTGCCAGCAGTGAATGGGCATCCCAAGAGACCCAGTACTTC.

This rearrangement joins TRBV28 to TRBJ2-5; no definite D call. This CDR3 region has 12 residues. Germline V gene data show CDR1 as MDHEN and CDR2 as SYDVKM. V was shortened by 5 bases and J by 1 base, with 5 bases between the two germline ends. The CDR3 sequence: CASSPLQETQYF. The CDR3 bases are TGTGCCAGCAGTCCCCTCCAAGAGACCCAGTACTTC.

The chain is built from TRBV5-1 and TRBJ1-4; 9 bases map to TRBD1. The V gene end was trimmed by 4 bases and the J gene end by 7 bases; junction bases not matched to a gene: 8. The length of the CDR3 is 15 residues. CDR1 is SGHRS and CDR2 is YFSETQ in the germline V gene. CDR3 DNA sequence: TGCGCCAGCAGCAAAGAGGGACAGGGAGGTGAAAAACTGTTTTTT. Translation: CASSKEGQGGEKLFF.

This chain uses TRBV15 with TRBJ1-4; D might be TRBD1 (6 bases). Germline CDR1 is LNHNV and CDR2 is YYDKDF (reference sequence). Trimming pared 8 bases from V and 4 bases from J, leaving 11 bases between. The CDR3 extends over 13 amino acids. The CDR3 reads CATSGEGNEKLFF. CDR3 sequence (DNA): TGTGCCACCTCAGGGGAAGGTAATGAAAAACTGTTTTTT.

CDR3 DNA sequence: TGTGCTAGTGGTTTGGTTCAGGGTGAAGCTTTCTTT. This gives the protein CASGLVQGEAFF. This chain joins TRBV12-5 and TRBJ1-1, with a tentative D call TRBD1 (5 bases). This CDR3 is 12 amino acids long. Germline V gives CDR1 LGHNT, CDR2 FRNRAP. The V end lost 0 bases, the J end lost 7 bases, and 6 bases lay between the germline ends.

The chain has TRBV28 and TRBJ2-6; TRBD1 matches 7 bases. Germline CDR1 reads MDHEN; CDR2 reads SYDVKM. The CDR3 spans 16 residues. V shed 6 bases and J 2 bases; nucleotides not matched to a gene: 7. The CDR3 is CASSLGQTAGANVLTF. In DNA, the CDR3 is TGTGCCAGCAGCCTGGGACAGACGGCTGGGGCCAACGTCCTGACTTTC.

This chain uses TRBV11-2 with TRBJ1-1, with D uncertain. The germline gives CDR1 SGHAT, CDR2 FQNNGV. The CDR3 spans 13 residues. The V end lost 6 bases, the J end lost 1 base, and 9 bases lay between the germline ends. The CDR3 region has the DNA TGTGCCAGCAGTAACACACAGAACACTGAAGCTTTCTTT. Translating gives CASSNTQNTEAFF.

The chain combines TRBV27 with TRBJ2-7, with D possibly TRBD2 on 5 matching bases. Germline CDR1 reads MNHEY; CDR2 reads SMNVEV (reference sequence). V was trimmed by 8 bases and J by 2 bases, leaving 16 bases between them. The CDR3 extends over 14 amino acids. The CDR3 DNA reads as TGTGCCAGCCTGATACTGCAGGAGGCCTACGAGCAGTACTTC. Encoded protein: CASLILQEAYEQYF.

The CDR3 nucleotides are TGTGCCAGCAGCGTAGGGGCGGGTGCCTACGAGCAGTACTTC. This encodes CASSVGAGAYEQYF. This sequence joins TRBV9 and TRBJ2-7; maybe TRBD2 (5 bases). Germline CDR1 SGDLS, CDR2 YYNGEE. V was shortened by 0 bases and J by 2 bases, with 9 bases between the two germline ends. The CDR3 consists of 14 residues.

The chain recombines TRBV5-1 with TRBJ2-7, with 9 bases identical to TRBD2. Germline CDR1 is SGHRS and CDR2 is YFSETQ. The CDR3 has 14 residues. The J segment lost 5 bases and the V segment lost 4 bases, leaving 7 bases of the junction unmatched. CDR3 protein: CASSQPGLANEQYF. The CDR3 bases are TGCGCCAGCAGCCAACCGGGACTAGCAAACGAGCAGTACTTC.

This chain connects TRBV23-1 to TRBJ2-7; 16 bases map to TRBD2. TRBV23-1 is labeled an ORF, and its function is uncertain. The length of the CDR3 is 18 residues. Trimming cost V 6 bases and J 3 bases; bases outside gene matches: 11. CDR3 region: CASRPGLAGGSLGYEQYF. CDR3 coding DNA: TGCGCCAGCAGACCGGGACTAGCGGGGGGGTCTTTAGGCTACGAGCAGTACTTC.

The chain couples TRBV7-9 to TRBJ2-7; D is unresolved. CDR3 size: 14 residues. Germline V CDR1 and CDR2: SEHNR, FQNEAQ (reference sequence). Trimming pared 5 bases from V and 10 bases from J, leaving 21 bases between. The CDR3 loop reads CASSARSQSRNQYF. The CDR3 nucleotides are TGTGCCAGCAGCGCGCGGAGTCAGAGTAGGAACCAGTACTTC.

The chain couples TRBV6-4 to TRBJ2-5; the match to TRBD1 covers 8 bases. The trim removed 2 bases at V and 5 bases at J, leaving 10 bases unmatched. The CDR3 is 16 amino acids. Germline-derived CDR1 and CDR2 are MRHNA and SNTAGT. In DNA form, the CDR3 reads TGTGCCAGCAGTGACATAACCAGGGGGCGCGGGGAGACCCAGTACTTC. Translated: CASSDITRGRGETQYF.

The V gene is TRBV3-1 (or the pseudogene TRBV3-2), the J gene TRBJ2-1; TRBD2 aligns across 10 bases. CDR1 and CDR2 from the germline V gene are LGHDT and YNNKEL (reference sequence). CDR3 length: 15 amino acids. With 2 bases clipped from V and 6 bases from J, the junction kept 4 bases outside the gene matches. The CDR3 region is CASSQFPSGSNEQFF. CDR3 nucleotide sequence: TGTGCCAGCAGCCAATTTCCTAGCGGGAGCAATGAGCAGTTCTTC.

This chain joins TRBV6-5 and TRBJ1-1; a possible D gene is TRBD1 (5 bases). Trimming took 2 bases from V and 5 from J, leaving 9 bases between them. CDR1 and CDR2 (germline): MNHEY, SVGAGI. The CDR3 sequence is 13 residues long. Written as DNA, the CDR3 is TGTGCCAGCAGTTACGGGGCAGATACTGAAGCTTTCTTT. Translating it yields CASSYGADTEAFF.

This chain connects TRBV23-1 to TRBJ2-7, with 9 bases aligning to TRBD1. TRBV23-1 is labeled an ORF, and its function is uncertain. V gave up 2 bases and J gave up 1 base; unmatched junction bases: 9. This CDR3 comprises 17 residues. In DNA, the CDR3 is TGCGCCAGCAGTCAACCTAAAATGGACAGGGGTTCCTACGAGCAGTACTTC. Protein: CASSQPKMDRGSYEQYF.

The chain employs TRBV11-2 and TRBJ2-7; a weak D match, TRBD1 (6 bases). Per germline, CDR1 SGHAT and CDR2 FQNNGV. V lost 1 base, J lost 6 bases, and 16 bases lay in between. This CDR3 is 15 amino acids long. The CDR3 nucleotides read TGTGCCAGCAGCTTAGGAGGAAACACAGGGTTCGAGCAGTACTTC. This sequence encodes CASSLGGNTGFEQYF.

The chain links TRBV10-3 to TRBJ2-2; 7 bases are a match to TRBD2. This CDR3 comprises 15 residues. J gave up 6 bases and V 3 bases, and 7 bases lay outside the gene matches. The germline gives CDR1 ENHRY, CDR2 SYGVKD. As DNA, the CDR3 is TGTGCCATCAGTGAAGTGGGAGGGGTCGCCGGGGAGCTGTTTTTT. This translates into CAISEVGGVAGELFF.

CDR3 in DNA: TGTGCCAGCAGCCAGCAACAGACCTACGAGCAGTACTTC. Translated: CASSQQQTYEQYF. The rearrangement links TRBV14 to TRBJ2-7; the D is unclear. Germline CDR1 is SGHDN and CDR2 is FVKESK. V lost 3 bases to trimming and J lost 2 bases, with 8 bases between them. This CDR3 spans 13 amino acids.

The rearrangement joins TRBV9 to TRBJ1-2; 9 bases map to TRBD1. The J segment lost 4 bases and the V segment lost 3 bases, leaving 7 bases of the junction unmatched. From germline, CDR1 is SGDLS and CDR2 YYNGEE. The CDR3 contains 15 residues. CDR3 sequence: CASSGRDRVAYGYTF. DNA of the CDR3: TGTGCCAGCAGCGGAAGGGACAGGGTTGCCTATGGCTACACCTTC. Looking up the rest from reference TRBV9 and TRBJ1-2 gives the full variable domain: DSGVTQTPKHLITATGQRVTLRCSPRSGDLSVYWYQQSLDQGLQFLIQYYNGEERAKGNILERFSAQQFPDLHSELNLSSLELGDSALYFCASSGRDRVAYGYTFGSGTRLTVV.

The chain has TRBV7-2 and TRBJ2-3, with TRBD2 matching over 9 bases. Per germline, CDR1 SGHTA and CDR2 FQGNSA. The J segment lost 3 bases and the V segment lost 5 bases, leaving 9 bases of the junction unmatched. The CDR3 sequence is 16 residues long. CDR3 loop: CASSPGQRGVTDTQYF. In DNA, the CDR3 is TGTGCCAGCAGCCCAGGCCAGCGGGGGGTTACAGATACGCAGTATTTT.

About this clone itself: The same CDR3 is also encoded by other DNA sequences in this sample. The gene calls are TRBV25-1 and TRBJ2-7; TRBD1 is a possible D gene (6 bases). Per the germline V gene, CDR1 is MGHDK and CDR2 is SYGVNS. The CDR3 extends over 13 amino acids. Trimming left V 2 bases short and J 4 bases short, with 9 bases between. CDR3 DNA sequence: TGTGCCAGCAGTGAAGGGGGCGGGTACGAGCAGTACTTC. Translating it yields CASSEGGGYEQYF.

The table lists this clone with a few counts. This chain connects TRBV7-9 to TRBJ2-3; D is perhaps TRBD2 (7 bases). The V end lost 8 bases, the J end lost 2 bases, and 14 bases lay between the germline ends. Per germline, CDR1 SEHNR and CDR2 FQNEAQ (reference sequence). The CDR3 consists of 14 residues. CDR3 residues: CASLYGGATDTQYF. CDR3 sequence (DNA): TGTGCCAGCCTCTATGGGGGGGCCACAGATACGCAGTATTTT.

This rearrangement joins TRBV28 to TRBJ1-2; 9 nucleotides agree with TRBD1. Germline V gives CDR1 MDHEN, CDR2 SYDVKM. V trimming: 7 bases; J trimming: 8 bases; junction bases outside the gene matches: 17. The CDR3 is 16 amino acids. The CDR3 loop is CASTPGGTGRPRGYTF. CDR3 sequence (DNA): TGTGCCAGCACCCCCGGCGGGACAGGGAGGCCTCGGGGCTACACCTTC.

This clone was seen a handful of times. The genes are TRBV12-3 or TRBV12-4 and TRBJ1-1; no clear D. This CDR3 has 12 residues. V was clipped by 0 bases and J by 8 bases, with 7 bases between them. The CDR3 DNA follows: TGTGCCAGCAGTTTAGCTTCCAGGGAAGCTTTCTTT. Its protein product is CASSLASREAFF.

The J gene is TRBJ1-4, the V gene TRBV12-3 or TRBV12-4; D is perhaps TRBD1 (6 bases). This CDR3 is 13 amino acids long. V dropped 6 bases and J dropped 7 bases, with 12 bases sitting between them. The CDR3 nucleotides read TGTGCCAGCAGACAGGGTAATAGTGAAAAACTGTTTTTT. Encoded protein: CASRQGNSEKLFF.

The chain links TRBV6-5 to TRBJ2-7, with 13 bases identical to TRBD2. CDR1 is MNHEY, CDR2 SVGAGI, per germline. With 6 bases clipped from V and 5 bases from J, the junction kept 7 bases outside the gene matches. This CDR3 has 15 residues. The CDR3 DNA sequence: TGTGCCAGCAGCCCCGCAGGACTAGCGGGAGACGAGCAGTACTTC. Its translation is CASSPAGLAGDEQYF.

The rearrangement joins TRBV6-5 to TRBJ1-5; perhaps TRBD1 as D (5 bases). The length of the CDR3 is 12 residues. CDR1 is MNHEY and CDR2 is SVGAGI in the germline V gene. V shed 8 bases and J shed 6 bases, with 11 bases lying between them. The CDR3 spells CASALQGQPQHF. DNA for the CDR3: TGTGCCAGCGCACTTCAGGGTCAGCCCCAGCATTTT.